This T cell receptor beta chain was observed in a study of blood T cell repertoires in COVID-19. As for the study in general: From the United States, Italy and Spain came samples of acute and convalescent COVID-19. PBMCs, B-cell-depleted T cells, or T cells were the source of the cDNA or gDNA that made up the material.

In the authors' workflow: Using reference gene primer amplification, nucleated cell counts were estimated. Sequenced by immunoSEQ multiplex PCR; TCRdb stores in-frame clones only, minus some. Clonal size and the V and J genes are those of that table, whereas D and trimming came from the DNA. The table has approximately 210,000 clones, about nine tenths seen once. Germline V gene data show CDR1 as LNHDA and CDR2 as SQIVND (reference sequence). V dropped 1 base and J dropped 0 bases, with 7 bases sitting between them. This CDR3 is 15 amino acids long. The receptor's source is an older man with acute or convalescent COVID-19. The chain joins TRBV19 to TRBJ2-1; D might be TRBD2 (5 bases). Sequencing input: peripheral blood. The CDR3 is CASSIGGPSYNEQFF. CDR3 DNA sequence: TGTGCCAGTAGTATAGGAGGGCCCTCCTACAATGAGCAGTTCTTC.